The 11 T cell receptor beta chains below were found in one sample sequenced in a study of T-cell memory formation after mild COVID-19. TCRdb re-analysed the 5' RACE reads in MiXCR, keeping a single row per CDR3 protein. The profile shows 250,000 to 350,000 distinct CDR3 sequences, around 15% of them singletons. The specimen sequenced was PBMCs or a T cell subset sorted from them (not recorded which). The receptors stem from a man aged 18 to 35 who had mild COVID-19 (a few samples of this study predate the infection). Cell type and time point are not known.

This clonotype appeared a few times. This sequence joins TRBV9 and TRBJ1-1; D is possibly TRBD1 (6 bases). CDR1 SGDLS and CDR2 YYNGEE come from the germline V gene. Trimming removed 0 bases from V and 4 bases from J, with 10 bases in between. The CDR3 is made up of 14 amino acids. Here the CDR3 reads CASSVDGGPTEAFF. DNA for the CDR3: TGTGCCAGCAGCGTAGATGGGGGGCCCACTGAAGCTTTCTTT.

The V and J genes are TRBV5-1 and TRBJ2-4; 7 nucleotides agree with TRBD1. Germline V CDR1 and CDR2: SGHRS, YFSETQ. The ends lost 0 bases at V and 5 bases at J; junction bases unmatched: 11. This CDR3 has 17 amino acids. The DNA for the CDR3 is TGCGCCAGCAGCTTGGTTGGCAGGGGGAGAGTTGAAAACATTCAGTACTTC. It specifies CASSLVGRGRVENIQYF.

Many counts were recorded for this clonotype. In nucleotides, the CDR3 is TGCGCCAGCAGCTTGACCAATCGACTGGATACGCAGTATTTT. This codes for CASSLTNRLDTQYF. This chain links TRBV5-1 with TRBJ2-3, with D hard to call. This CDR3 is 14 amino acids long. The germline V gene has CDR1 SGHRS and CDR2 YFSETQ. Between the trimmed V and J ends, which lost 1 base and 6 bases, there was a span of 12 bases.

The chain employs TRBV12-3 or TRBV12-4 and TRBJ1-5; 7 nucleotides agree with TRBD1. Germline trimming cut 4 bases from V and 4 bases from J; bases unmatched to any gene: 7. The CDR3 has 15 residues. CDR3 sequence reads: CASSSKGAGNQPQHF. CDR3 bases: TGTGCCAGCAGTTCTAAGGGGGCAGGGAATCAGCCCCAGCATTTT.

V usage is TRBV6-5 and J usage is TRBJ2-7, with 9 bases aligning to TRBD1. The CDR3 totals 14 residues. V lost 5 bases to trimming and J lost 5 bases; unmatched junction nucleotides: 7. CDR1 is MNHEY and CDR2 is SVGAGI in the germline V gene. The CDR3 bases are TGTGCCAGCAGTCGACGGACAGGGGTTCACGAGCAGTACTTC. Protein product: CASSRRTGVHEQYF.

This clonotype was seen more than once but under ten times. The CDR3 spells CASSPLSYRGSQFF. Here the CDR3 DNA reads TGCGCCAGCAGCCCTTTATCCTACAGGGGTAGTCAGTTTTTT. V gene TRBV4-3 combines with J gene TRBJ1-4, with TRBD1 matching 7 bases. There are 14 residues in the CDR3. J lost 16 bases, V lost 4 bases, and 15 bases had no gene match. Germline loops: CDR1 LGHNA, CDR2 YSLEER.

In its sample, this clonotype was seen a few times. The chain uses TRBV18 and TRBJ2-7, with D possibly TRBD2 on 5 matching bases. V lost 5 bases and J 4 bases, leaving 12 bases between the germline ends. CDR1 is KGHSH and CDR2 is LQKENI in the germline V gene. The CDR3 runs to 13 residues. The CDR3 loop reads CASSSSGGYEQYF. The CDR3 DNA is TGTGCCAGCTCATCTTCAGGAGGTTACGAGCAGTACTTC.

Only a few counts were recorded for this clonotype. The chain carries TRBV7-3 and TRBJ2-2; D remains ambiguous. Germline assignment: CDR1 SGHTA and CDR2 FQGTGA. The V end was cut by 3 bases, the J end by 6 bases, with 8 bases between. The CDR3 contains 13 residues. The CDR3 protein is CASSFSASGELFF. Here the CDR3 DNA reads TGTGCCAGCAGCTTCTCAGCTTCCGGGGAGCTGTTTTTT.

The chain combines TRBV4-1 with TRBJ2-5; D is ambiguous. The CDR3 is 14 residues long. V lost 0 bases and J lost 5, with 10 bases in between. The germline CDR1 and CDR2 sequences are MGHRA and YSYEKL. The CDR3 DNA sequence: TGCGCCAGCAGCCAAGATACCCCGCGTGAGACCCAGTACTTC. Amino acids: CASSQDTPRETQYF.

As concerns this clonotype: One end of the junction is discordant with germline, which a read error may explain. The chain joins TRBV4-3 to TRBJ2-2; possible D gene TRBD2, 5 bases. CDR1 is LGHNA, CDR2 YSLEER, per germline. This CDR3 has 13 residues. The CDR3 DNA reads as TGCGCCAGCAGCCAAGAGCTCCCCGGGGAGCTGATTTTT. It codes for CASSQELPGELIF.

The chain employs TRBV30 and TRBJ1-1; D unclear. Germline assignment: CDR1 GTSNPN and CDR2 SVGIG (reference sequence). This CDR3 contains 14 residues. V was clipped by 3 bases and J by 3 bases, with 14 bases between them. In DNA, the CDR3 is TGTGCCTGGAGGGAAACCTGGAAAGACACTGAAGCTTTCTTT. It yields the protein CAWRETWKDTEAFF.